Presented here are 6 T cell receptor beta chains from one specimen sequenced in a study of blood T cells in healthy people across ages (dated by TCRdb to 2015 to 2017). Libraries were prepared through 5' RACE. The second PCR ran for about 6 to 11 cycles and used a J-beta primer mix along with a sample-barcoded 5' primer. TCRdb itself trimmed the public reads at Q25 with fastp, ran MiXCR and retained productive beta chains. Rows with a matching CDR3 protein are joined into one entry that keeps the most common DNA and genes. The table for this sample lists 1.8 million or so distinct CDR3 sequences; about 39% of them were counted only once. 20% to 25% of the sample rests with the top ten. The specimen sequenced was blood. Receptor source: a human donor in good health.

This rearrangement joins TRBV20-1 to TRBJ1-2, with D hard to call. V lost 6 bases, J lost 2 bases, and 16 bases lay in between. In germline, CDR1 is DFQATT, CDR2 SNEGSKA (reference sequence). The CDR3 is 14 residues long. CDR3 bases: TGCAGTGCCCTCCATGGGTCGGGAAACTATGGCTACACCTTC. Its protein product is CSALHGSGNYGYTF.

About this clonotype: The junction departs from germline at one end; a sequencing error may be responsible. The rearrangement links TRBV7-9 to TRBJ2-3; 7 nucleotides match TRBD1. The CDR3 has 15 amino acids. Per germline, CDR1 SEHNR and CDR2 FQNEAQ (reference sequence). This CDR3 reads CAGSLFRQGIYEQYF. CDR3 nucleotide sequence: TGTGCCGGCAGCTTGTTCCGACAGGGAATCTACGAGCAGTATTTT. Combining the CDR3 with reference TRBV7-9 and TRBJ2-3 gives the whole variable domain DTGVSQNPRHKITKRGQNVTFRCDPISEHNRLYWYRQTLGQGPEFLTYFQNEAQLEKSRLLSDRFSAERPKGSFSTLEIQRTEQGDSAMYLCAGSLFRQGIYEQYFGPGTRLTVL.

This clonotype was seen a handful of times. The chain recombines TRBV15 with TRBJ2-1, with a tentative D call TRBD2 (6 bases). V gave up 2 bases and J gave up 6 bases, with 17 bases separating them. The CDR3 contains 16 residues. In germline, CDR1 is LNHNV, CDR2 YYDKDF (reference sequence). The CDR3 loop is CATSRNLGAGGNEQFF. In nucleotides, the CDR3 is TGTGCCACCAGCAGAAACTTGGGTGCCGGGGGCAATGAGCAGTTCTTC. Drawing the rest from reference TRBV15 and TRBJ2-1, the complete variable domain is DAMVIQNPRYQVTQFGKPVTLSCSQTLNHNVMYWYQQKSSQAPKLLFHYYDKDFNNEADTPDNFQSRRPNTSFCFLDIRSPGLGDTAMYLCATSRNLGAGGNEQFFGPGTRLTVL.

The chain recombines TRBV6-6 with TRBJ1-2; 10 bases align to TRBD1. The V and J ends lost 2 bases and 7 bases, in that order; junction bases with no gene match: 7. The CDR3 spans 15 residues. Germline lookup yields CDR1 MNHNY and CDR2 SVGAGI (reference sequence). CDR3 amino acids: CASSYNRDRGTGYTF. The DNA for the CDR3 is TGTGCCAGCAGTTACAACCGGGACAGGGGTACTGGCTACACCTTC.

This sequence joins TRBV29-1 and TRBJ1-1; D gene unclear. The CDR3 covers 13 residues. Germline V gene data show CDR1 as SQVTM and CDR2 as ANQGSEA. The V and J ends lost 8 bases and 4 bases respectively, with 17 bases between them. For the CDR3, the DNA is TGCAGCAACCGCCTAGGAGGCACCACTGAAGCTTTCTTT. This sequence encodes CSNRLGGTTEAFF.

The rearrangement uses TRBV29-1 and TRBJ1-2; TRBD1 matches at 11 bases. CDR1 and CDR2 (germline): SQVTM, ANQGSEA. V trimming: 5 bases; J trimming: 3 bases; junction bases outside the gene matches: 5. The CDR3 has 14 amino acids. In DNA, the CDR3 is TGCAGCGTTCTGTGGACAGGGGGCGACTATGGCTACACCTTC. It translates to CSVLWTGGDYGYTF.